A selection of T cell receptor beta chains follows, all from one sample in a study of CD8 T cells in Susac syndrome. TCRdb reprocessed the immunoSEQ multiplex PCR reads via MiXCR and lists one record per CDR3 protein. The data contain 85,000 to 90,000 distinct CDR3 sequences, 85% to 95% of them singletons. Sequencing was done on a sample of CD8+ T cells from PBMCs. Source of these receptors: a human donor in good health. CDR3s include the opening cysteine and the closing phenylalanine or tryptophan. The D gene is left open where the match is weak. Not every row has a clone size; where given, it reads once, few, many or a size class.

cdr3_nt,cdr3_aa,v_call,clone_size,d_call,j_call
TGTGCCAGCAGCCAAGACGACAGGGACTACGAGCAGTACTTC,CASSQDDRDYEQYF,TRBV3-1,NA,TRBD1,TRBJ2-7
TGTGCCAGCAGCTCGCCAGGGATAACTGAAGCTTTCTTT,CASSSPGITEAFF,TRBV9,NA,NA,TRBJ1-1
TGTGCCAGCAGTTCCCAGGGAGGTGATACGCAGTATTTT,CASSSQGGDTQYF,TRBV12-3/TRBV12-4,NA,NA,TRBJ2-3
TGTGCCAGCAGCTTGGGGTCAGGGGCGAACACTGAAGCTTTCTTT,CASSLGSGANTEAFF,TRBV5-4,NA,NA,TRBJ1-1
TGCAGTGCTCTGCGGGACTCAGATGTCGGGACCCAGTACTTC,CSALRDSDVGTQYF,TRBV20-1,NA,NA,TRBJ2-5
TGCAGTGCTGTTATGACAGGGGGCAATCAGCCCCAGCATTTT,CSAVMTGGNQPQHF,TRBV20-1,NA,TRBD1,TRBJ1-5
TGTGCCTGGACCGGACTAGCGGGGATCACAGATACGCAGTATTTT,CAWTGLAGITDTQYF,TRBV30,NA,TRBD2,TRBJ2-3
TGTGCCAGCAGGGCCACGGAGGCCTACACTGAAGCTTTCTTT,CASRATEAYTEAFF,TRBV6-1,NA,NA,TRBJ1-1
TGTGCCAGCAGCCAAGTTTTTCACTATGGCTACACCTTC,CASSQVFHYGYTF,TRBV14,NA,NA,TRBJ1-2
TGTGCCAGCAGTTACTCACAGGGGAGGTCTAACTATGGCTACACCTTC,CASSYSQGRSNYGYTF,TRBV6-5,NA,TRBD1,TRBJ1-2
TGTGCCTGGAGTGTTACAGACGTCGTTAACAAAAACATTCAGTACTTC,CAWSVTDVVNKNIQYF,TRBV30,NA,NA,TRBJ2-4
TGTGCCAGCAATGGACCGGGACAGAGCTACAATGAGCAGTTCTTC,CASNGPGQSYNEQFF,TRBV2,NA,TRBD1,TRBJ2-1
TGTGCCAGCAGCGTAGGATCGGGGGCCCTCTACGAGCAGTACTTC,CASSVGSGALYEQYF,TRBV9,NA,NA,TRBJ2-7
TGCAGTGCTAGTTGGGGTGTCAACACTGAAGCTTTCTTT,CSASWGVNTEAFF,TRBV20-1,NA,NA,TRBJ1-1
TGTGCCAGCAAGGGGACACAACTTACCGGGGAGCTGTTTTTT,CASKGTQLTGELFF,TRBV6-1,NA,NA,TRBJ2-2
TGTGCCAGCAGCTTGGTCGACGGGATCGGAAACATTCAGTACTTC,CASSLVDGIGNIQYF,TRBV14,NA,NA,TRBJ2-4
TGTGCCAGCAGCTTAGCCCGCAATCAGCCCCAGCATTTT,CASSLARNQPQHF,TRBV7-2,NA,NA,TRBJ1-5
TGTGCCAGCAGCTTTAATCCAGGGCATGGGGCCAACGTCCTGACTTTC,CASSFNPGHGANVLTF,TRBV5-6,NA,NA,TRBJ2-6
TGTGCCAGCGGCGCCCCGGGACCTCCCCTTCAAGAGACCCAGTACTTC,CASGAPGPPLQETQYF,TRBV2,NA,NA,TRBJ2-5
TGTGCCAGTAGTCCGCGGACTGACGGCTACGAGCAGTACTTC,CASSPRTDGYEQYF,TRBV19,NA,NA,TRBJ2-7
TGTGCCAGCAGTGCAGCGGGGGAGAAGACAGGTACGCAGTATTTT,CASSAAGEKTGTQYF,TRBV6-1,NA,TRBD2,TRBJ2-3
TGTGCCAGCAGCCCAAATGGGGGTTGGGGCTACACCTTC,CASSPNGGWGYTF,TRBV7-2,once,NA,TRBJ1-2
TGCAGTGCTAGAGCCACCTACGAGCAGTACTTC,CSARATYEQYF,TRBV20-1,NA,NA,TRBJ2-7
TGCAGTGCTAACCCTGGGGGGGATCGCTACAATGAGCAGTTCTTC,CSANPGGDRYNEQFF,TRBV20-1,NA,TRBD2,TRBJ2-1
TGTGCCAGCAGCTTGACGTATTCACCCCTCCACTTT,CASSLTYSPLHF,TRBV5-6,NA,NA,TRBJ1-6
TGTGCCAGCAGCCCTATGAGGGCGAACACCGGGGAGCTGTTTTTT,CASSPMRANTGELFF,TRBV7-6,NA,NA,TRBJ2-2
TGTGCCAGCAGCCAAAGAGGGAGGTTTGAGCAGTTCTTC,CASSQRGRFEQFF,TRBV3-1,NA,NA,TRBJ2-1
TGCGCCAGCAGCGCAAGGGCCCAGGAGAGAGGGGGCTACACCTTC,CASSARAQERGGYTF,TRBV4-1,NA,NA,TRBJ1-2